This T cell receptor beta chain was identified in a study of T cells expressing NK-cell markers. Study-level information: Among the eight sequenced donors, seven tested HCMV-seropositive and one tested seronegative.

Comment on this clonotype: Its specificity is not known.

Making the TCR beta cDNA relied on 5'RACE template switching with UMIs. From its re-call of the 5' RACE reads, TCRdb lists each CDR3 protein once, without DNA. Recorded for this sample: 160,000 or so distinct CDR3 sequences. Study findings and constraints: Dominant NKG2C+ clonotypes in a handful of donors made up about 1.0-7.0% of CD8+ T cells.

The CDR3 covers 16 residues. In germline, CDR1 is DFQATT, CDR2 SNEGSKA (reference sequence). The TCR comes from a woman between 18 and 75 years old in good health. Sample: blood T cells: a sorted CD56 or NKG2C T cell subset, CD4+ or CD8+ T cells, or bulk PBMC T cells (not recorded which). The chain employs TRBV20-1 and TRBJ2-3; there is no DNA to check the TCRdb D call of TRBD2. The CDR3 here is CSARKPGLAPADTQYF.